This T cell receptor beta chain was found in a study of HIV-infected patients and healthy controls. TCRdb reanalysed the 5' RACE reads using MiXCR and keeps one entry per CDR3 protein. The profile shows 55,000 to 70,000 distinct CDR3 sequences, roughly a fifth of them singletons. This clonotype was detected many times. CDR3 length: 16 residues. Germline V gene sequence: CDR1 DFQATT, CDR2 SNEGSKA (reference sequence). Trimming left V 0 bases short and J 4 bases short, with 18 bases between. This chain uses TRBV20-1 with TRBJ1-2; D is perhaps TRBD1 (6 bases). Sequencing input: CD4+ T cells from blood. The clonotype originates from a human donor in good health. The CDR3: CSARDRVTGGSYGYTF. For the CDR3, the DNA is TGCAGTGCTAGAGATCGGGTGACAGGAGGATCCTATGGCTACACCTTC.